This paragraph covers one T cell receptor (beta chain) sequence. The antigen is not known. Germline loops: CDR1 KGHSH, CDR2 LQKENI. The CDR3 is 19 amino acids. Trimming removed 3 bases from V and 0 bases from J; junction bases left unmatched: 15. The data were obtained in a study of cytomegalovirus exposure and HLA in healthy donors. Study summary: Among the 300 to 450 genotyped donors, just over 80% were placed in the Caucasian-associated ancestry cluster. Points from the study as a whole: Earlier analysis looked at TCR beta V segments, and most were productive about 90% or about 30% of the time. Roughly uniform sequencing depth across donors was assumed, possibly incorrectly.

These donors counted as nominally healthy when sampled, but unrecorded immune exposures were likely. The primer mix had 60 Vbeta and 13 Jbeta primers. Sequencing was performed with immunoSEQ multiplex PCR; in TCRdb, only in-frame clones are kept and a portion is missing. The ten top clones account for roughly 3%, within a sample of some 96,000 clones. The chain recombines TRBV18 with TRBJ1-1; 8 nucleotides align to TRBD1. This TCR was recovered from a woman aged 30 to 39 in good health and CMV-seronegative. The sample comprised PBMCs. The chain's CDR3 is CASSPARTGIRIMNTEAFF. In nucleotides, the CDR3 is TGTGCCAGCTCACCCGCCCGGACAGGGATCCGAATTATGAACACTGAAGCTTTCTTT.